A single sample is the source of the 25 T cell receptor beta chains below, sequenced in a study of T-cell reconstitution after alpha-beta-depleted transplantation in children. A TCRbeta library incorporating unique molecular identifiers was prepared. TCRdb independently ran MiXCR on the PCR reads; one entry per CDR3 protein. Here the sample spans about 980,000 distinct CDR3 sequences, roughly 29% being singletons. The starting material was PBMCs, mostly from graft donor cells, obtained 360 days after TCRalphabeta/CD19-depleted stem cell transplant. The receptors were gathered from a boy under two years old who had a stem cell transplant for SCID, so the T cells may come from the graft donor.

This clonotype was recorded a few times. This chain joins TRBV5-1 and TRBJ2-1; D unresolved. V lost 2 bases, J lost 0 bases, and 9 bases lay in between. The CDR3 is 15 amino acids. Germline V gene lookup returns CDR1 SGHRS and CDR2 YFSETQ. The CDR3 DNA follows: TGCGCCAGCAGCTTAGGGTACTACTCCTACAATGAGCAGTTCTTC. Amino acids: CASSLGYYSYNEQFF.

The CDR3 DNA sequence: TGCAGTGCTATAGGTCCGGGTGGAAACATTCAGTACTTC. Its protein is CSAIGPGGNIQYF. The J gene is TRBJ2-4, the V gene TRBV20-1; no clear D gene. Germline loops: CDR1 DFQATT, CDR2 SNEGSKA (reference sequence). V lost 4 bases and J lost 6, with 13 bases in between. CDR3 length equals 13 residues.

V usage is TRBV2 and J usage is TRBJ2-3; the match to TRBD2 covers 8 bases. With 7 bases clipped from V and 10 bases from J, the junction kept 19 bases outside the gene matches. The CDR3 sequence is 16 residues long. Germline loops: CDR1 SNHLY, CDR2 FYNNEI. CDR3 in amino acids: CASNRRRAGAPRPQYF. Here the CDR3 DNA reads TGTGCCAGCAATAGGAGGAGAGCGGGGGCCCCGAGGCCGCAGTATTTT.

The chain has TRBV24-1 and TRBJ2-1; tentatively, D is TRBD2 (5 bases). The V end lost 4 bases, the J end lost 14 bases, and 17 bases lay between the germline ends. The CDR3 spans 13 residues. CDR1 and CDR2 (germline): KGHDR, SFDVKD. Here the CDR3 reads CATSDRRADGEFF. In nucleotides, the CDR3 is TGTGCCACCAGTGACCGGCGGGCCGATGGGGAGTTCTTC.

J is TRBJ2-5 and V is TRBV4-2; D is possibly TRBD1 (5 bases). The germline V gene has CDR1 LGHNA and CDR2 YNFKEQ. V was shortened by 4 bases and J by 5 bases, with 11 bases between the two germline ends. The CDR3 consists of 13 residues. The CDR3 nucleotides are TGTGCCAGCAGCCCGACAGTGGGCGAGACCCAGTACTTC. It codes for CASSPTVGETQYF.

The chain joins TRBV10-2 to TRBJ1-2, with D perhaps TRBD1 (5 bases). The CDR3 has 13 residues. Per germline, CDR1 WSHSY and CDR2 SAAADI. The ends were cut back, 7 bases at V and 2 bases at J, with 11 bases in the middle. The CDR3 DNA reads as TGCGCCAGCACAAGGGGAGGGAACTATGGCTACACCTTC. Translation gives CASTRGGNYGYTF.

This clonotype was counted many times. The rearrangement uses TRBV12-3 or TRBV12-4 and TRBJ1-1; 11 bases line up with TRBD1. With 8 bases clipped from V and 6 bases from J, the junction kept 11 bases outside the gene matches. This CDR3 has 15 residues. CDR3 in amino acids: CASRVGGQGVSEAFF. The CDR3 coding sequence is TGTGCCAGCCGAGTTGGGGGACAGGGGGTATCTGAAGCTTTCTTT.

This sequence joins TRBV29-1 and TRBJ2-3, with 8 nucleotides matching TRBD2. Germline trimming cut 0 bases from V and 6 bases from J; bases unmatched to any gene: 11. The CDR3 consists of 16 residues. The V gene's germline CDR1 is SQVTM and CDR2 ANQGSEA. The CDR3 loop is CSVEDRRTGGTDTQYF. Here the CDR3 DNA reads TGCAGCGTTGAAGATCGGAGGACGGGGGGGACGGATACGCAGTATTTT.

This clonotype was observed a few times. The chain links TRBV20-1 to TRBJ2-1, with 10 bases aligning to TRBD2. Germline V CDR1 and CDR2: DFQATT, SNEGSKA (reference sequence). V trimming: 5 bases; J trimming: 5 bases; junction bases outside the gene matches: 6. This CDR3 has 14 residues. CDR3 bases: TGCAGTGCTCCACCCGGACTAGCGGACAATGAGCAGTTCTTC. It specifies CSAPPGLADNEQFF.

The chain carries TRBV29-1 and TRBJ2-7; tentatively, D is TRBD1 (5 bases). This CDR3 contains 14 residues. Trimming cost V 3 bases and J 0 bases, with 12 bases left between them. CDR1 and CDR2 (germline): SQVTM, ANQGSEA. The CDR3 nucleotides read TGCAGCGTTGAGCTGGCAGACAGCTCCTACGAGCAGTACTTC. Its protein product is CSVELADSSYEQYF.

V and J are TRBV20-1 and TRBJ2-5, with 10 bases aligning to TRBD1. This CDR3 contains 15 residues. J lost 2 bases, V lost 6 bases, and 9 bases had no gene match. CDR1 is DFQATT, CDR2 SNEGSKA, per germline (reference sequence). The DNA for the CDR3 is TGCAGTGCCCGGGGGGGACAGGGGATACAAGAGACCCAGTACTTC. Translated, it gives CSARGGQGIQETQYF.

This chain joins TRBV19 and TRBJ2-3, with 7 nucleotides matching TRBD1. J was trimmed by 0 bases and V by 4 bases; bases with no gene match: 4. The CDR3 runs 15 residues. Per germline, CDR1 LNHDA and CDR2 SQIVND (reference sequence). The DNA of the CDR3 is TGTGCCAGTAGTACGGGACAGACTAGCACAGATACGCAGTATTTT. Encoded protein: CASSTGQTSTDTQYF.

This clonotype was observed once. The rearrangement uses TRBV7-8 and TRBJ2-7; a weak D match, TRBD2 (6 bases). The V gene's germline CDR1 is SGHVS and CDR2 FQNEAQ. The CDR3 sequence is 14 residues long. Trimming stripped 3 bases from V and 3 bases from J, with 12 bases between. DNA of the CDR3: TGTGCCAGCAGCTTCGGAGGGACGGACTACGAGCAGTACTTC. Protein product: CASSFGGTDYEQYF.

This chain connects TRBV2 to TRBJ2-1; 13 nucleotides line up with TRBD2. The CDR3 contains 20 residues. V shed 4 bases, J shed 1 base, and the junction held 13 bases outside the gene matches. The germline CDR1 and CDR2 sequences are SNHLY and FYNNEI. CDR3 DNA: TGTGCCAGCAGTGGCTGGATCGGACTAGCGGGAGAGAATTCCTACAATGAGCAGTTCTTC. Its protein is CASSGWIGLAGENSYNEQFF. The full variable domain, with the rest looked up from reference TRBV2 and TRBJ2-1, is EPEVTQTPSHQVTQMGQEVILRCVPISNHLYFYWYRQILGQKVEFLVSFYNNEISEKSEIFDDQFSVERPDGSNFTLKIRSTKLEDSAMYFCASSGWIGLAGENSYNEQFFGPGTRLTVL.

V usage is TRBV28 and J usage is TRBJ2-2; no clear D gene. Trimming shortened V by 7 bases and J by 4 bases, and 7 bases separated the two germline ends. The CDR3 spans 12 residues. Germline CDR1 MDHEN, CDR2 SYDVKM. The CDR3 region is CASTRSTGELFF. The CDR3 nucleotides are TGTGCCAGCACCAGGAGCACCGGGGAGCTGTTTTTT.

The chain links TRBV28 to TRBJ2-7; 7 bases fit TRBD1. The trim removed 2 bases at V and 4 bases at J, leaving 11 bases unmatched. Germline values: CDR1 MDHEN, CDR2 SYDVKM. The CDR3 sequence is 16 residues long. The chain's CDR3 is CASSLEGARVWYEQYF. Here the CDR3 DNA reads TGTGCCAGCAGTTTAGAGGGGGCGCGGGTATGGTACGAGCAGTACTTC.

This clonotype showed up just a few times. The chain carries TRBV29-1 and TRBJ2-3; TRBD2 matches 7 bases. J was trimmed by 0 bases and V by 4 bases; bases with no gene match: 7. This CDR3 region has 15 residues. Germline V gene data show CDR1 as SQVTM and CDR2 as ANQGSEA. The CDR3 coding sequence is TGCAGCGTTGCCCAGCGGGGAATTAGCACAGATACGCAGTATTTT. It translates to CSVAQRGISTDTQYF.

This chain links TRBV4-2 with TRBJ2-3, with D perhaps TRBD2 (5 bases). The CDR3 has 13 residues. V was trimmed by 3 bases and J by 5 bases, leaving 9 bases between them. In germline, CDR1 is LGHNA, CDR2 YNFKEQ. This CDR3 is CASSQREGDTQYF. CDR3 DNA sequence: TGTGCCAGCAGCCAGAGAGAGGGAGATACGCAGTATTTT.

Only a few counts were recorded for this clonotype. This sequence joins TRBV9 and TRBJ2-3; no definite D call. The CDR3 has 13 amino acids. V was shortened by 0 bases and J by 3 bases, with 5 bases between the two germline ends. CDR1 SGDLS and CDR2 YYNGEE come from the germline V gene. Written as DNA, the CDR3 is TGTGCCAGCAGCGTAGCTCCGACAGATACGCAGTATTTT. Translating gives CASSVAPTDTQYF.

Only a few counts were recorded for this clonotype. This chain connects TRBV24-1 to TRBJ2-1; 8 bases map to TRBD1. The CDR3 consists of 13 residues. Germline V gene sequence: CDR1 KGHDR, CDR2 SFDVKD. The V segment lost 3 bases and the J segment 11 bases; nucleotides outside the gene matches: 5. This CDR3 is CATSDQRQGKQFF. In nucleotides, the CDR3 is TGTGCCACCAGTGATCAGAGACAGGGGAAGCAGTTCTTC.

For the CDR3, the DNA is TGTGCCATCAGTGATGGACCGCCCTACGAGCAGTACTTC. It is translated as CAISDGPPYEQYF. This sequence joins TRBV10-3 and TRBJ2-7; D unresolved. This CDR3 has 13 amino acids. Per germline, CDR1 ENHRY and CDR2 SYGVKD. V was clipped by 3 bases and J by 2 bases, with 8 bases between them.

The CDR3 protein is CASSSLAEKTQYF. The CDR3 nucleotides are TGCGCCAGCAGCTCCCTAGCCGAGAAGACCCAGTACTTC. The gene calls are TRBV5-1 and TRBJ2-5; the D gene is possibly TRBD2 (5 bases). CDR3 length: 13 residues. In germline, CDR1 is SGHRS, CDR2 YFSETQ. V lost 3 bases and J lost 6, with 12 bases in between. Drawing the rest from reference TRBV5-1 and TRBJ2-5, the complete variable domain is KAGVTQTPRYLIKTRGQQVTLSCSPISGHRSVSWYQQTPGQGLQFLFEYFSETQRNKGNFPGRFSGRQFSNSRSEMNVSTLELGDSALYLCASSSLAEKTQYFGPGTRLLVL.

In its sample, this clonotype was seen a few times. This chain joins TRBV24-1 and TRBJ1-3; possibly TRBD1 for D (5 bases). Germline CDR1 and CDR2: KGHDR and SFDVKD. With 9 bases removed from V and 2 bases from J, the gap between germline ends came to 16 bases. This CDR3 spans 15 amino acids. The DNA of the CDR3 is TGTGCCACCGGGGACGTTGGAGCCACTGGAAACACCATATATTTT. Protein product: CATGDVGATGNTIYF.

This clonotype was detected ten times or more. The CDR3 DNA sequence: TGTGCCAGCAGTTTGGGGGCAGGGCAACTGTTTTTT. It encodes CASSLGAGQLFF. The chain is built from TRBV27 and TRBJ1-4, with a weak D call TRBD1 (6 bases). This CDR3 is built from 12 residues. Germline values: CDR1 MNHEY, CDR2 SMNVEV (reference sequence). Trimming removed 3 bases at V and 12 bases at J, with 11 bases between.

The CDR3 protein is CASSPGDLTNYEQYF. The CDR3 nucleotides are TGTGCCAGCAGCCCAGGGGACTTAACAAACTACGAGCAGTACTTC. V usage is TRBV9 and J usage is TRBJ2-7; D is perhaps TRBD1 or TRBD2 (6 bases each). This CDR3 spans 15 amino acids. The ends were cut back, 4 bases at V and 3 bases at J, with 17 bases in the middle. Per the germline V gene, CDR1 is SGDLS and CDR2 is YYNGEE.